This T cell receptor (beta chain) was captured in a study of T cells in Graves' hyperthyroidism and ophthalmopathy (dated by TCRdb to 2018 to 2020). General notes on the study: Peripheral blood was sampled at the time of initial diagnosis, prior to any treatment. To identify distinguishing TCR V-J signatures, a discovery cohort of about a hundred patients was used, comprising under 45 with Graves' ophthalmopathy and some 60 with stable Graves' hyperthyroidism. An independent validation cohort of 18 to 20 hyperthyroidism patients and about 15 patients who later progressed to ophthalmopathy tested prospective prediction of ophthalmopathy. The approximately 100 discovery patients were divided at random into training and test sets in a 7:3 ratio. Thyroid tissue and blood T-cell repertoires from six or seven Graves' hyperthyroidism patients were also compared in the study. Once sampling was done, hyperthyroidism patients were given methimazole at a starting dose of 30 mg daily, whereas ophthalmopathy patients were given high-dose intravenous methylprednisolone. According to the paper, TCR Vbeta CDR3 sequencing was carried out on about 140 peripheral blood samples, which came from under 50 ophthalmopathy, fewer than 80 hyperthyroidism and about 17 progressor patients. What the research found in general, with its limitations: No statistical method was used to fix the sample size in advance, and group allocation was not hidden from the investigators. Most expanded thyroid clonotypes (frequency above 0.001) were also detected in blood, a finding suggesting that blood repertoires may reflect thyroid immune responses. In validation, the model predicted progression to ophthalmopathy a median of roughly six months before onset, with 65% to 71% sensitivity and roughly 72% specificity. Ophthalmopathy was separated from stable hyperthyroidism by a 13 V-J signature model, with over 85% sensitivity and 81% to 82% specificity obtained in cross-validation and 80%/75% obtained in testing.

This clonotype was detected ten times or more. Its binding antigen is unknown. No per-base quality is available; no much larger clone lies one base away. Amplification of TCR beta CDR3 regions was carried out from RNA transcripts. For the first round of RT-PCR on the TCR CDR3, the HTBI primer set was used together with the Qiagen OneStep RT-PCR kit. The libraries were constructed in a second round of multiplex PCR and then size-selected and purified. Paired-end sequencing of the libraries was performed with 100 bp reads on an Illumina HiSeq2000. Per the original workflow: SOAPnuke was used to process the raw data, throwing out any read that contained adapters or uncalled bases, had a mean Phred below 15, or lacked an exact constant-primer or identifier match. COPE v1.2.5 was used to merge the high-quality paired reads, and each unique nucleotide sequence was defined as a clonotype. Clonotypes were aligned to IMGT TRBV, TRBD and TRBJ reference segments using MiTCR v1.1. The analysis was restricted to V-J combinations with a frequency above 0.0001, which together covered about 99% of the repertoires. The TCS score was defined as F50 (clonal expansion) divided by E x V (chaos), with BLOSUM62-based TCRdist calculated between CDR3 peptides within each V-J. Welch's t-statistics and random forest reduced 500 to 550 V-J features to 10 to 15, which were used in a naive Bayes classifier (R e1071). The Morisita-Horn index was used to measure how similar the thyroid and blood repertoires were. TCRdb's own reprocessing of the public reads used fastp at Q25 and MiXCR and kept productive beta chains. Every entry covers one CDR3 protein and lists the most common genes and DNA from its rows. TCRdb's processing, not the study's, gives the V and J calls here. The sample includes roughly 560,000 distinct CDR3 sequences, with 14% to 15% observed a single time. Together, the top ten hold around 4.5% of the sample.

Moderately to severely active disease, a Clinical Activity Score of at least 3, a NOSPECS grade of at least 4, and a duration under 3 months were present in ophthalmopathy patients. Any patient with an uncontrolled infection, another autoimmune disease, pregnancy or lactation was excluded. Diagnoses relied on clinical symptoms, serum thyroxine and TRAb, thyroid ultrasound and orbital computed tomography. Ficoll-Paque density gradient centrifugation was used to isolate PBMCs from about 10 ml of fresh peripheral blood. Total RNA was extracted using Trizol reagent, and RNA quality was assessed on an Agilent 2100 Bioanalyzer. V lost 0 bases and J lost 2 bases, and the count of bases not matched to a germline gene is 10. The germline V gene (reference sequence) gives CDR1 as SGHAT and CDR2 as FQDESV. The CDR3 has 17 amino acids, counting the end cysteine and phenylalanine. The kept DNA is CDR3 alone, 51 bases in frame from the first base.

The rearrangement combines TRBV11-1 with TRBJ2-7; 7 junctional bases match TRBD1. Sequencing was carried out using blood. The sequence was collected from a woman aged 40-49 years with Graves' ophthalmopathy. The DNA sequence follows: TGTGCCAGCAGCTTAGCCGAAGCCGGGACAGCACCCTACGAGCAGTACTTC. It translates to CASSLAEAGTAPYEQYF.